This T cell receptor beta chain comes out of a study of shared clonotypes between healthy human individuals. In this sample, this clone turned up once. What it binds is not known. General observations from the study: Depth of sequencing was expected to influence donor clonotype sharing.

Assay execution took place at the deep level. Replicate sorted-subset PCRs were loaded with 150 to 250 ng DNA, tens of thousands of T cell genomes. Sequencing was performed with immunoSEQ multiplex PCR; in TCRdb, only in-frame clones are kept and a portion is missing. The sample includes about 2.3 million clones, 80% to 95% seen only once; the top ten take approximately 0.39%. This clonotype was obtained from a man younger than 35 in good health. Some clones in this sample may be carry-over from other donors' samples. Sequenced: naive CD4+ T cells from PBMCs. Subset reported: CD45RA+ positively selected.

CDR3 protein: CASGARVGSPLHF. DNA of the CDR3: TGTGCCAGCGGGGCCCGCGTTGGTTCACCCCTCCACTTT. The chain is built from TRBV28 and TRBJ1-6; D possibly corresponds to TRBD1 (5 bases). The germline gives CDR1 MDHEN, CDR2 SYDVKM. The CDR3 has 13 residues. V was clipped by 8 bases and J by 9 bases, with 14 bases between them.